Each of the 4 T cell receptor beta chains below was sequenced from the same sample in a study of beta chain features in type 1 diabetes. Study-level findings and limits: TCRB CDR3s from Type 1 diabetes patients were moderately but significantly shorter in all four CD4+ subsets.

As every portion of the isolated RNA was reverse transcribed, the sequencing read expressed TCRB transcripts. Assay: immunoSEQ multiplex PCR; the TCRdb copy retains only in-frame clones and omits some. The sample has 300,000 to 350,000 clones; roughly 14% are singletons. What these receptors recognize is not known. The sequencing sample was made of naive CD4+ T cells from blood. These receptors were taken from a woman aged 18-29 years with type 1 diabetes.

The chain uses TRBV19 and TRBJ2-4, with D unclear. There are 12 residues in the CDR3. The germline gives CDR1 LNHDA, CDR2 SQIVND (reference sequence). Trimming shortened V by 0 bases and J by 6 bases, and 3 bases separated the two germline ends. The CDR3, as DNA: TGTGCCAGTAGTATAGAGGCAAACATTCAGTACTTC. Its protein product is CASSIEANIQYF.

This clone was observed a few times. This rearrangement joins TRBV19 to TRBJ2-3, with 9 nucleotides matching TRBD1. Germline assignment: CDR1 LNHDA and CDR2 SQIVND (reference sequence). The CDR3 runs to 13 residues. With V trimmed by 6 bases and J by 5 bases, 3 bases remained unmatched. For the CDR3, the DNA is TGTGCCAGTAGCGGGACAGGGAGAGATACGCAGTATTTT. Its protein is CASSGTGRDTQYF.

DNA for the CDR3: TGTGCCTGGAGAGTAGGACTAGACGAGTACTTC. Translating it yields CAWRVGLDEYF. The V and J genes are TRBV30 and TRBJ2-4; TRBD2 agrees at 7 bases. This CDR3 has 11 amino acids. V trimming: 3 bases; J trimming: 14 bases; junction bases outside the gene matches: 7. Per the germline V gene, CDR1 is GTSNPN and CDR2 is SVGIG (reference sequence).

This clone was seen a handful of times. The J gene is TRBJ2-1, the V gene TRBV12-5; 7 nucleotides match TRBD1. The germline V gene has CDR1 LGHNT and CDR2 FRNRAP. The junction had 10 bases not matched to a gene; V was cut back by 9 bases and J by 14 bases. The CDR3 has 11 residues. The CDR3 protein is CASVQQGPKFF. CDR3 nucleotide sequence: TGTGCTAGCGTTCAACAGGGGCCAAAGTTCTTC.